This TCR beta chain was retrieved from a study of blood T cell repertoires in COVID-19. This clone was picked up one time. Per the original methods: Quantification of nucleated cells was approximated via reference gene primer amplification. Profiling relied on immunoSEQ multiplex PCR, and the TCRdb table lists in-frame clones only, not all of them. The V and J calls and the clone size are those of that table, but D and trimming were determined from the DNA. The table lists some 140,000 clones, 79% of them singletons. With 8 bases clipped from V and 5 bases from J, the junction kept 5 bases outside the gene matches. The CDR3 runs 13 residues. Germline V CDR1 and CDR2: SGDLS, YYNGEE.

The receptor was derived from a man in his sixties with acute or convalescent COVID-19. V usage is TRBV9 and J usage is TRBJ2-7; 12 positions match TRBD2. The source material was peripheral blood. In DNA, the CDR3 is TGTGCCAGTGGACTAGCGGGGTCGGACGAGCAGTACTTC. Its translation: CASGLAGSDEQYF.